This TCR beta chain is from a study of shared clonotypes between healthy human individuals. The study's findings and limits: It was the few donors that limited the genetic and exposure-history diversity represented.

Worth noting for this clone: Antigen unknown.

The V gene lost 2 bases and the J gene lost 6 bases, with 14 bases spanning the gap. The CDR3 contains 14 residues. The germline CDR1 and CDR2 sequences are MGHDK and SYGVNS. CD8 cells regarded as naive lacked CD45RO, were positively chosen for CCR7, and omitted terminally differentiated effector memory CD45RA+ cells. Some clones are missing from TCRdb's copy, which holds only in-frame ones; the method was immunoSEQ multiplex PCR. The table shows roughly 2,000,000 clones, with 90% to 95% occurring only once. The sequence was obtained from a man between 18 and 29 years old in good health. Some clones in this sample may be carry-over from other donors' samples. The chain combines TRBV25-1 with TRBJ2-7; D may correspond to TRBD1 or TRBD2 (7 bases each). The material sequenced was naive CD8+ T cells from PBMCs. The CDR3 here is CASSEQGGMGEQYF. The CDR3 DNA reads as TGTGCCAGCAGTGAACAGGGGGGGATGGGCGAGCAGTACTTC.